Shown below are 23 T cell receptor beta chains from a single sample sequenced in a study of T cell responses to AZD1222 COVID-19 vaccine. The protocol was immunoSEQ multiplex PCR, while the TCRdb copy is restricted to in-frame clones and leaves out a portion. The sample has some 98,000 clones; around 85% are singletons. This specimen was peripheral blood, taken 28 days after the second AZD1222 dose. Source of these receptors: an adult who received the AZD1222 COVID-19 vaccine.

This clone was recorded a few times. This rearrangement joins TRBV2 to TRBJ2-1; 11 nucleotides align to TRBD2. Germline V gene sequence: CDR1 SNHLY, CDR2 FYNNEI. Germline trimming cut 5 bases from V and 6 bases from J; bases unmatched to any gene: 3. This CDR3 has 14 residues. CDR3 region: CASSRTSGLNEQFF. CDR3 in DNA: TGTGCCAGCAGTCGGACTAGCGGGCTCAATGAGCAGTTCTTC.

The rearrangement uses TRBV9 and TRBJ1-2; possible D gene TRBD1, 5 bases. CDR1 and CDR2 from the germline V gene are SGDLS and YYNGEE. V lost 2 bases, J lost 8 bases, and 13 bases lay in between. This CDR3 comprises 13 residues. CDR3 bases: TGTGCCAGCAGCGTTGATACAGGTCGGGGCTACACCTTC. Protein: CASSVDTGRGYTF.

This clone was found once. The V gene is TRBV28, the J gene TRBJ2-1, with TRBD2 identical over 7 bases. The V gene's germline CDR1 is MDHEN and CDR2 SYDVKM. V shed 2 bases and J 7 bases; nucleotides not matched to a gene: 8. This CDR3 has 15 amino acids. In DNA form, the CDR3 reads TGTGCCAGCAGTTTAGTGGGCGGGAGAGTTAATGAGCAGTTCTTC. Its protein product is CASSLVGGRVNEQFF.

This clone showed up just once. The rearrangement links TRBV5-1 to TRBJ2-5; 7 positions agree with TRBD2. The CDR3 is 15 amino acids. The V and J ends lost 4 bases and 1 base, in that order; junction bases with no gene match: 7. Germline V lookup: CDR1 SGHRS, CDR2 YFSETQ. CDR3 protein: CASSPMGGGQETQYF. CDR3 nucleotide sequence: TGCGCCAGCAGCCCGATGGGCGGGGGCCAAGAGACCCAGTACTTC. The full variable domain, with the rest looked up from reference TRBV5-1 and TRBJ2-5, is KAGVTQTPRYLIKTRGQQVTLSCSPISGHRSVSWYQQTPGQGLQFLFEYFSETQRNKGNFPGRFSGRQFSNSRSEMNVSTLELGDSALYLCASSPMGGGQETQYFGPGTRLLVL.

The chain uses TRBV10-1 and TRBJ1-1; a weak D match, TRBD1 (5 bases). The V gene's germline CDR1 is WNHNN and CDR2 SYGVQD (reference sequence). Trimming stripped 1 base from V and 4 bases from J, with 10 bases between. This CDR3 comprises 14 residues. CDR3 residues: CASSELGVGTEAFF. The CDR3 region has the DNA TGCGCCAGCAGTGAGTTAGGGGTCGGCACTGAAGCTTTCTTT.

This clone has just one count. The rearrangement joins TRBV5-1 to TRBJ2-2; TRBD2 matches at 12 bases. Germline V CDR1 and CDR2: SGHRS, YFSETQ. This CDR3 is 19 amino acids long. The trim removed 2 bases at V and 6 bases at J, leaving 14 bases unmatched. This CDR3 reads CASSLAGTSGRFFPGELFF. The CDR3 coding sequence is TGCGCCAGCAGCTTAGCAGGGACTAGCGGGCGTTTCTTTCCCGGGGAGCTGTTTTTT.

The chain joins TRBV12-3 or TRBV12-4 to TRBJ1-6; tentatively, D is TRBD1 (5 bases). The V end lost 8 bases, the J end lost 10 bases, and 15 bases lay between the germline ends. The CDR3 runs 13 residues. This CDR3 is CASARNRGSPLHF. CDR3 nucleotide sequence: TGTGCCAGCGCTAGAAATAGGGGATCACCCCTCCACTTT.

This chain joins TRBV4-3 and TRBJ2-3; tentatively, D is TRBD1 (6 bases). CDR3 length: 15 residues. V was shortened by 0 bases and J by 5 bases, with 12 bases between the two germline ends. CDR1 is LGHNA, CDR2 YSLEER, per germline. This CDR3 reads CASSQDFEGGDTQYF. DNA for the CDR3: TGCGCCAGCAGCCAAGATTTTGAAGGGGGAGATACGCAGTATTTT.

The count of this clone is one. The chain joins TRBV7-9 to TRBJ2-7; D could derive from TRBD1 or TRBD2 (6 bases each). The CDR3 extends over 14 amino acids. CDR1 is SEHNR, CDR2 FQNEAQ, per germline (reference sequence). V lost 7 bases to trimming and J lost 4 bases, with 17 bases between them. CDR3 sequence (DNA): TGTGCCAGCAATACGGAGGGGGTTCTTTACGAGCAGTACTTC. Amino acids: CASNTEGVLYEQYF.

This clone was detected a few times. The chain is built from TRBV30 and TRBJ2-4, with D possibly being TRBD2 (6 bases). The length of the CDR3 is 13 residues. Trimming removed 4 bases at V and 7 bases at J, with 14 bases between. Germline loops: CDR1 GTSNPN, CDR2 SVGIG (reference sequence). CDR3 in DNA: TGTGCCTGGACCGGGCTAGCGAACAACATTCAGTACTTC. Translating it yields CAWTGLANNIQYF.

The sample holds a few counts of this clone. CDR3 bases: TGTGCCAGTAGTACACAGGGACAGGGTGGTTCACCCCTCCACTTT. Translated, it gives CASSTQGQGGSPLHF. This rearrangement joins TRBV19 to TRBJ1-6, with TRBD1 identical over 9 bases. This CDR3 contains 15 residues. Per the germline V gene, CDR1 is LNHDA and CDR2 is SQIVND (reference sequence). J gave up 9 bases and V 4 bases, and 7 bases lay outside the gene matches.

V gene TRBV18 combines with J gene TRBJ1-5, with D perhaps matching TRBD1 (5 bases). Trimming pared 3 bases from V and 8 bases from J, leaving 20 bases between. Germline V lookup: CDR1 KGHSH, CDR2 LQKENI. The CDR3 runs to 16 residues. CDR3 in DNA: TGTGCCAGCTCACCCATGGCCGGGACGAACATGGAGCCCCAGCATTTT. This sequence encodes CASSPMAGTNMEPQHF.

The chain's CDR3 is CASSLVGGNQPQHF. CDR3 DNA: TGCGCCAGCAGCTTGGTCGGGGGCAATCAGCCCCAGCATTTT. This sequence joins TRBV5-1 and TRBJ1-5; no clear D. The V end lost 0 bases, the J end lost 2 bases, and 6 bases lay between the germline ends. Germline lookup yields CDR1 SGHRS and CDR2 YFSETQ. CDR3 size: 14 residues. Combining the CDR3 with reference TRBV5-1 and TRBJ1-5 gives the whole variable domain KAGVTQTPRYLIKTRGQQVTLSCSPISGHRSVSWYQQTPGQGLQFLFEYFSETQRNKGNFPGRFSGRQFSNSRSEMNVSTLELGDSALYLCASSLVGGNQPQHFGDGTRLSIL.

This chain uses TRBV12-3 or TRBV12-4 with TRBJ2-3; D remains ambiguous. The V end lost 6 bases, the J end lost 4 bases, and 11 bases lay between the germline ends. CDR3 length: 13 residues. CDR3 residues: CASRLSSADTQYF. The CDR3 DNA reads TGTGCCAGCAGATTAAGCTCTGCAGATACGCAGTATTTT.

This chain connects TRBV4-1 to TRBJ2-3; no definite D call. The CDR3 extends over 15 amino acids. V dropped 1 base and J dropped 3 bases, with 11 bases sitting between them. Germline CDR1 and CDR2: MGHRA and YSYEKL. The CDR3 loop is CASSQGVRETDTQYF. CDR3 DNA sequence: TGCGCCAGCAGCCAAGGGGTTAGGGAAACAGATACGCAGTATTTT.

The CDR3: CASSEGGLSGNTIYF. The CDR3 bases are TGTGCCAGCAGCGAAGGGGGCCTCTCTGGAAACACCATATATTTT. The chain is built from TRBV9 and TRBJ1-3; 7 bases line up with TRBD1. CDR1 SGDLS and CDR2 YYNGEE come from the germline V gene. The length of the CDR3 is 15 residues. V gave up 3 bases and J gave up 0 bases; unmatched junction bases: 3.

The genes are TRBV5-1 and TRBJ1-2; D remains unclear. This CDR3 is 13 amino acids long. Germline CDR1 is SGHRS and CDR2 is YFSETQ. Trimming pared 0 bases from V and 5 bases from J, leaving 8 bases between. CDR3 DNA sequence: TGCGCCAGCAGCTTGGAAGCTGGTTATGGCTACACCTTC. Translated, it gives CASSLEAGYGYTF.

J is TRBJ1-2 and V is TRBV30; perhaps TRBD1 as D (6 bases). CDR1 is GTSNPN and CDR2 is SVGIG in the germline V gene (reference sequence). Trimming took off 0 bases at V and 7 bases at J, with 21 bases between the two ends. CDR3 length equals 16 residues. The CDR3 protein is CAWSVPHGRGVAGYTF. Here the CDR3 DNA reads TGTGCCTGGAGTGTACCGCACGGCAGGGGAGTAGCTGGCTACACCTTC.

The chain combines TRBV10-1 with TRBJ2-2, with 7 bases matching TRBD1. From germline, CDR1 is WNHNN and CDR2 SYGVQD (reference sequence). The length of the CDR3 is 19 residues. J was trimmed by 6 bases and V by 8 bases; bases with no gene match: 24. The CDR3 here is CASPPPYSGTASTAGELFF. DNA of the CDR3: TGCGCCAGCCCTCCCCCTTATTCCGGGACAGCCAGTACGGCCGGGGAGCTGTTTTTT.

This sequence joins TRBV5-4 and TRBJ1-4, with D possibly matching TRBD1 (6 bases). V lost 5 bases to trimming and J lost 2 bases, with 10 bases between them. The CDR3 loop spans 14 amino acids. CDR1 and CDR2 (germline): SGHNT, YYREEE (reference sequence). The CDR3 DNA reads TGTGCCAGCAGGAACCAGGGGACTAATGAAAAACTGTTTTTT. Its translation is CASRNQGTNEKLFF.

V and J are TRBV7-2 and TRBJ2-5; D call uncertain. This CDR3 is built from 13 residues. Trimming took 2 bases from V and 5 from J, leaving 9 bases between them. Germline CDR1 reads SGHTA; CDR2 reads FQGNSA. The chain's CDR3 is CASSLTVWETQYF. CDR3 DNA: TGTGCCAGCAGCTTAACCGTTTGGGAGACCCAGTACTTC.

The V gene is TRBV7-3, the J gene TRBJ1-6; D call uncertain. Trimming took off 5 bases at V and 9 bases at J, with 11 bases between the two ends. The CDR3 sequence is 13 residues long. The germline gives CDR1 SGHTA, CDR2 FQGTGA. The CDR3 nucleotides are TGTGCCAGCAGCCCCCTGCCAGGTTCACCCCTCCACTTT. Translated: CASSPLPGSPLHF.

The V call is TRBV5-1, the J call TRBJ2-2, with D unresolved. V lost 4 bases to trimming and J lost 2 bases, with 12 bases between them. The CDR3 spans 15 residues. Germline loops: CDR1 SGHRS, CDR2 YFSETQ. The CDR3 region is CASSLNAYNTGELFF. The CDR3 DNA reads as TGCGCCAGCAGCCTCAACGCTTATAACACCGGGGAGCTGTTTTTT.